The 21 T cell receptor beta chains below come from one sample, sequenced in a study of blood T cell repertoires in COVID-19 (dated by TCRdb to 2018 to 2020). The library was generated by the immunoSEQ multiplex PCR assay. Here the immuneACCESS table is served through TCRdb, limited to in-frame sequences with V and J called. Missing clones are a known gap in these copies; in checked studies unresolved V genes cover under half, and the rest lacks a known reason. The sample contains fewer than 500,000 clones, more than 85% of them found a single time. The ten largest make up approximately 4.5% of the sample. Sequences were obtained from peripheral blood. The receptors shown here come from a woman in her 30s with acute or convalescent COVID-19.

This rearrangement joins TRBV28 to TRBJ2-2, with D possibly being TRBD2 (7 bases). The length of the CDR3 is 15 residues. V was cut by 3 bases and J by 3 bases, with 11 bases left in between. The germline V gene has CDR1 MDHEN and CDR2 SYDVKM. CDR3 DNA sequence: TGTGCCAGCAGTTTCCAGGGGAGGGACACCGGGGAGCTGTTTTTT. Amino acids: CASSFQGRDTGELFF.

The chain uses TRBV7-3 and TRBJ2-1; D is undetermined. The V end was cut by 0 bases, the J end by 0 bases, with 6 bases between. This CDR3 has 15 amino acids. Germline CDR1 and CDR2: SGHTA and FQGTGA. The CDR3 spells CASSLTASSYNEQFF. For the CDR3, the DNA is TGTGCCAGCAGCTTAACAGCGAGCTCCTACAATGAGCAGTTCTTC. Drawing the rest from reference TRBV7-3 and TRBJ2-1, the complete variable domain is GAGVSQTPSNKVTEKGKYVELRCDPISGHTALYWYRQSLGQGPEFLIYFQGTGAADDSGLPNDRFFAVRPEGSVSTLKIQRTERGDSAVYLCASSLTASSYNEQFFGPGTRLTVL.

CDR3 amino acids: CATKSRGGEKLFF. The DNA for the CDR3 is TGTGCCACCAAGAGCCGCGGCGGTGAAAAACTGTTTTTT. The chain recombines TRBV2 with TRBJ1-4; D ambiguous. Per the germline V gene, CDR1 is SNHLY and CDR2 is FYNNEI. V lost 10 bases and J lost 7, with 16 bases in between. The CDR3 has 13 amino acids.

This clone was picked up a small number of times. The chain recombines TRBV28 with TRBJ2-7; D possibly corresponds to TRBD1 (7 bases). CDR1 is MDHEN and CDR2 is SYDVKM in the germline V gene. The CDR3 sequence is 16 residues long. Trimming stripped 5 bases from V and 5 bases from J, with 22 bases between. CDR3 region: CASSDLPGAGGDEQYF. The DNA of the CDR3 is TGTGCCAGCAGTGACCTACCGGGGGCAGGGGGAGACGAGCAGTACTTC.

V and J are TRBV6-5 and TRBJ2-2, with D perhaps TRBD2 (6 bases). Germline CDR1 and CDR2: MNHEY and SVGAGI. This CDR3 is 15 amino acids long. Trimming shortened V by 4 bases and J by 6 bases, and 15 bases separated the two germline ends. This CDR3 is CASSSLASSAGELFF. The CDR3 DNA sequence: TGTGCCAGCAGTTCCCTAGCGAGTTCAGCCGGGGAGCTGTTTTTT.

This sequence joins TRBV19 and TRBJ1-6; 8 positions match TRBD1. Germline lookup yields CDR1 LNHDA and CDR2 SQIVND (reference sequence). V trimming: 5 bases; J trimming: 7 bases; junction bases outside the gene matches: 7. The CDR3 has 15 residues. CDR3 region: CASSPDRVSNSPLHF. The CDR3 coding sequence is TGTGCCAGTAGTCCGGACAGGGTTTCGAATTCACCCCTCCACTTT. The entire variable domain, with the rest obtained from reference TRBV19 and TRBJ1-6, is as follows: DGGITQSPKYLFRKEGQNVTLSCEQNLNHDAMYWYRQDPGQGLRLIYYSQIVNDFQKGDIAEGYSVSREKKESFPLTVTSAQKNPTAFYLCASSPDRVSNSPLHFGNGTRLTVT.

To note about this clone: This same CDR3 is encoded by further DNA sequences in the sample. This chain connects TRBV27 to TRBJ1-6, with a tentative D call TRBD1 (5 bases). Deletions cut 0 bases from V and 1 base from J, with 7 bases between. CDR3 length equals 16 residues. CDR1 and CDR2 from the germline V gene are MNHEY and SMNVEV (reference sequence). The CDR3 region has the DNA TGTGCCAGCAGTTTATCCGGGGGGTCCTATAATTCACCCCTCCACTTT. It encodes CASSLSGGSYNSPLHF.

The chain couples TRBV5-1 to TRBJ2-2; TRBD2 matches at 9 bases. V was clipped by 0 bases and J by 6 bases; unmatched bases: 6. Germline V gene lookup returns CDR1 SGHRS and CDR2 YFSETQ. CDR3 length: 16 residues. In DNA form, the CDR3 reads TGCGCCAGCAGCTTGGTGGGGGGACTAGCCGCCGGGGAGCTGTTTTTT. Protein product: CASSLVGGLAAGELFF.

The rearrangement joins TRBV3-1 (or the pseudogene TRBV3-2) to TRBJ2-5, with TRBD2 matching over 10 bases. This CDR3 has 19 residues. V shed 1 base and J 1 base; nucleotides not matched to a gene: 12. The germline V gene encodes CDR1 LGHDT and CDR2 YNNKEL (reference sequence). The CDR3 DNA follows: TGTGCCAGCAGCCAAGTTAGAGGAGCGGGGGGGCTATCCCAAGAGACCCAGTACTTC. Protein sequence: CASSQVRGAGGLSQETQYF.

V usage is TRBV2 and J usage is TRBJ2-7; D ambiguous. The CDR3 loop spans 15 amino acids. Germline V gene sequence: CDR1 SNHLY, CDR2 FYNNEI. Trimming took 7 bases from V and 3 from J, leaving 19 bases between them. The CDR3 bases are TGTGCCAGCACCCAAAGCCCGCAGGCGAACTACGAGCAGTACTTC. Encoded protein: CASTQSPQANYEQYF.

The V gene is TRBV5-4, the J gene TRBJ2-1; D is perhaps TRBD1 (7 bases). The CDR3 extends over 19 amino acids. Germline V gene data show CDR1 as SGHNT and CDR2 as YYREEE (reference sequence). V was cut by 0 bases and J by 4 bases, with 23 bases left in between. CDR3 amino acids: CASSLVTGLGSGLYNEQFF. CDR3 coding DNA: TGTGCCAGCAGCTTGGTGACAGGGTTGGGTAGCGGCCTATACAATGAGCAGTTCTTC.

V and J are TRBV5-4 and TRBJ1-2, with a possible D match to TRBD1 (6 bases). The CDR3 loop spans 15 amino acids. Trimming removed 5 bases at V and 2 bases at J, with 16 bases between. CDR1 is SGHNT, CDR2 YYREEE, per germline (reference sequence). The chain's CDR3 is CASSPGIQGNYGYTF. For the CDR3, the DNA is TGTGCCAGCAGTCCAGGGATTCAGGGGAACTATGGCTACACCTTC.

The chain couples TRBV5-5 to TRBJ1-2; 7 bases line up with TRBD1. The CDR3 loop spans 14 amino acids. Per germline, CDR1 SGHKS and CDR2 YYEKEE (reference sequence). V was clipped by 4 bases and J by 4 bases; unmatched bases: 7. In DNA form, the CDR3 reads TGTGCCAGCAGCGGCGTACAGGGGCCCTATGGCTACACCTTC. Protein sequence: CASSGVQGPYGYTF.

This clone was detected once. The rearrangement uses TRBV5-5 and TRBJ2-7; perhaps TRBD1 as D (5 bases). Germline loops: CDR1 SGHKS, CDR2 YYEKEE (reference sequence). Trimming left V 2 bases short and J 6 bases short, with 21 bases between. The CDR3 sequence is 16 residues long. The CDR3 loop reads CASSFGFQGRNGEQYF. CDR3 nucleotide sequence: TGTGCCAGCAGCTTTGGTTTTCAGGGCCGGAATGGCGAGCAGTACTTC.

The chain couples TRBV5-1 to TRBJ2-7; D gene uncertain. Trimming shortened V by 1 base and J by 3 bases, and 14 bases separated the two germline ends. The germline CDR1 and CDR2 sequences are SGHRS and YFSETQ. This CDR3 is built from 15 residues. CDR3 in amino acids: CASSLTPNNDYEQYF. Here the CDR3 DNA reads TGCGCCAGCAGCTTGACTCCGAATAACGACTACGAGCAGTACTTC.

The CDR3 reads CASSFDRNTEAFF. DNA for the CDR3: TGCGCCAGCAGCTTCGACAGGAACACTGAAGCTTTCTTT. V usage is TRBV5-1 and J usage is TRBJ1-1, with D possibly matching TRBD1 (5 bases). Germline values: CDR1 SGHRS, CDR2 YFSETQ. Deletions cut 2 bases from V and 1 base from J, with 6 bases between. The CDR3 runs 13 residues. The full variable domain, rest sourced from reference TRBV5-1 and TRBJ1-1, is KAGVTQTPRYLIKTRGQQVTLSCSPISGHRSVSWYQQTPGQGLQFLFEYFSETQRNKGNFPGRFSGRQFSNSRSEMNVSTLELGDSALYLCASSFDRNTEAFFGQGTRLTVV.

V gene TRBV3-1 (or the pseudogene TRBV3-2) combines with J gene TRBJ2-7; 8 nucleotides agree with TRBD1. Per germline, CDR1 LGHDT and CDR2 YNNKEL (reference sequence). The V and J ends lost 4 bases and 4 bases, in that order; junction bases with no gene match: 3. The CDR3 contains 13 residues. CDR3 nucleotides: TGTGCCAGCAGCCTCAGGGACAGGTACGAGCAGTACTTC. Its translation is CASSLRDRYEQYF.

CDR3 DNA sequence: TGCAGTGCTAGTCACAGGGGTGGTATCAATGAGCAGTTCTTC. Its translation is CSASHRGGINEQFF. V is TRBV20-1 and J is TRBJ2-1; 7 bases align to TRBD1. CDR3 size: 14 residues. Germline assignment: CDR1 DFQATT and CDR2 SNEGSKA (reference sequence). Losses at the gene ends were 3 bases for V and 6 bases for J; bases not matched to a gene: 8.

This chain links TRBV28 with TRBJ1-1, with D perhaps matching TRBD1 (6 bases). This CDR3 has 15 amino acids. The germline gives CDR1 MDHEN, CDR2 SYDVKM. The CDR3 sequence is CGSTGTPHMNTEAFF. The CDR3 bases are TGTGGCTCCACCGGGACACCGCACATGAACACTGAAGCTTTCTTT.

The V call is TRBV5-1, the J call TRBJ2-7; D perhaps matches TRBD2 (7 bases). Germline assignment: CDR1 SGHRS and CDR2 YFSETQ. The CDR3 is made up of 13 amino acids. V lost 2 bases, J lost 6 bases, and 12 bases lay in between. The chain's CDR3 is CASSFPGGSEQYF. Here the CDR3 DNA reads TGCGCCAGCAGCTTCCCGGGGGGCTCCGAGCAGTACTTC.

In DNA, the CDR3 is TGCAGCGTTGGAACGGGTCCAAGCTCCTACGAGCAGTACTTC. It encodes CSVGTGPSSYEQYF. V and J are TRBV29-1 and TRBJ2-7; D ambiguous. Germline V lookup: CDR1 SQVTM, CDR2 ANQGSEA. Trimming left V 4 bases short and J 0 bases short, with 13 bases between. The CDR3 is 14 amino acids.